Detailed here is one T cell receptor (beta chain). This entry belongs to a study of blood T cell repertoires in COVID-19. About the study: From the United States, Italy and Spain came samples of acute and convalescent COVID-19. T cells, B-cell-depleted T cells, or PBMCs provided the cDNA or gDNA that served as material.

Original methodology: Amplified reference gene primers provided the basis for estimating nucleated cell counts. Data came from immunoSEQ multiplex PCR; TCRdb stores just in-frame clones and leaves some out. The V and J calls and the clone size are those of that table, but D and trimming were determined from the DNA. The data show 180,000 or so clones, about four fifths seen once. This clonotype originated in a human donor with acute or convalescent COVID-19. The donor label of this sample is uncertain. The sample taken for sequencing was peripheral blood.

The CDR3: CASRLTAGGPSTDTQYF. In nucleotides, the CDR3 is TGTGCCAGTAGGCTAACAGCGGGAGGGCCGAGCACAGATACGCAGTATTTT. This sequence joins TRBV19 and TRBJ2-3; 10 bases agree with TRBD2. V dropped 6 bases and J dropped 0; count of bases not matched to a gene: 9. The CDR3 loop spans 17 amino acids. Germline assignment: CDR1 LNHDA and CDR2 SQIVND (reference sequence).